This TCR beta chain was identified during a study of blood T cell repertoires in COVID-19. Source study methods: Reference gene primers were amplified, and this amplification served to estimate nucleated cell counts. Using immunoSEQ multiplex PCR, the repertoire was profiled, and TCRdb retains in-frame clones only, with some absent. V and J calls and clone size are given by that table; D and trimming were obtained from the DNA. The sample has about 210,000 clones, about 82% seen once. Enrolment of Seattle patients took place during active infection, and they were followed longitudinally. V lost 3 bases and J lost 3, with 8 bases in between. The CDR3 loop spans 13 amino acids. Looked up from germline, CDR1 is SGHTA and CDR2 is FQGNSA.

The TCR sequence derives from a woman aged 70-85 years with COVID-19, enrolled during active disease. This sequence joins TRBV7-2 and TRBJ1-2, with D hard to call. The specimen sequenced was peripheral blood. The CDR3 bases are TGTGCCAGCAGCTTCCTACAGTACTATGGCTACACCTTC. As protein: CASSFLQYYGYTF.